A selection of T cell receptor beta chains follows, all from one sample in a study of T-cell memory formation after mild COVID-19. Via MiXCR, TCRdb re-called the 5' RACE reads, giving one row per CDR3 protein. The sample lists a few hundred thousand distinct CDR3 sequences, approximately 25% occurring once. Sequencing used PBMCs or a T cell subset sorted from them (not recorded which). Receptors were obtained from an adult woman who had mild COVID-19 (a few samples of this study predate the infection). Cell type and time point are not known. Both conserved end residues are part of each CDR3. The order of the fields is D gene, clone size, J gene, V gene, CDR3 protein, CDR3 DNA. D genes are given only for firm matches. Clone size is stated in some rows and not others, as once, few, many or a class when expanded.

d_gene: TRBD2; abundance: -; j_gene: TRBJ2-7; v_gene: TRBV7-9; CDR3aa: CASSLSGAGVRFEQYF; CDR3nt: TGTGCCAGCAGCTTATCTGGAGCGGGAGTCAGGTTCGAGCAGTACTTC
d_gene: -; abundance: few; j_gene: TRBJ1-4; v_gene: TRBV7-2; CDR3aa: CASSVDSSGGEKLFF; CDR3nt: TGTGCCAGCAGCGTAGATTCGTCCGGGGGTGAAAAACTGTTTTTT
d_gene: TRBD1; abundance: -; j_gene: TRBJ1-4; v_gene: TRBV27; CDR3aa: CASRTTGAEKLFF; CDR3nt: TGTGCCAGCAGGACCACAGGGGCAGAAAAACTGTTTTTT
d_gene: -; abundance: -; j_gene: TRBJ2-7; v_gene: TRBV15; CDR3aa: CATSRGSGWEAYEQYF; CDR3nt: TGTGCCACCAGCAGAGGATCAGGGTGGGAAGCCTACGAGCAGTACTTC
d_gene: -; abundance: -; j_gene: TRBJ1-2; v_gene: TRBV11-2; CDR3aa: CASSPVSPYGYTF; CDR3nt: TGTGCCAGCAGCCCCGTAAGCCCCTATGGCTACACCTTC
d_gene: -; abundance: once; j_gene: TRBJ1-6; v_gene: TRBV3-1; CDR3aa: CASRPGSNSPLHF; CDR3nt: TGTGCCAGCAGACCCGGGAGCAATTCACCCCTCCACTTT
d_gene: -; abundance: few; j_gene: TRBJ1-5; v_gene: TRBV4-1; CDR3aa: CASSQVPGSGQPQHF; CDR3nt: TGCGCCAGCAGCCAAGTCCCAGGGTCCGGTCAGCCCCAGCATTTT
d_gene: -; abundance: -; j_gene: TRBJ1-1; v_gene: TRBV2; CDR3aa: CASIRGGTEAFF; CDR3nt: TGTGCCAGCATTCGGGGGGGCACTGAAGCTTTCTTT
d_gene: -; abundance: -; j_gene: TRBJ2-1; v_gene: TRBV6-2/TRBV6-3; CDR3aa: CASRNFGTMKQFF; CDR3nt: TGTGCCAGTAGAAACTTCGGTACAATGAAGCAGTTCTTC
d_gene: TRBD2; abundance: -; j_gene: TRBJ2-7; v_gene: TRBV6-2/TRBV6-3; CDR3aa: CASSYSLAVAYEQYF; CDR3nt: TGTGCCAGCAGTTACAGCCTAGCGGTCGCCTACGAGCAGTACTTC
d_gene: -; abundance: few; j_gene: TRBJ2-3; v_gene: TRBV11-2; CDR3aa: CASSFYGSTDTQYF; CDR3nt: TGTGCCAGCAGCTTCTACGGTAGCACAGATACGCAGTATTTT
d_gene: -; abundance: -; j_gene: TRBJ2-7; v_gene: TRBV7-8; CDR3aa: CASSLARGGAYEQYF; CDR3nt: TGTGCCAGCAGTCTAGCCCGTGGTGGGGCCTACGAGCAGTACTTC
d_gene: -; abundance: -; j_gene: TRBJ1-1; v_gene: TRBV6-1; CDR3aa: CASRTDGIAEAFF; CDR3nt: TGTGCCAGCAGGACGGACGGGATCGCTGAAGCTTTCTTT
d_gene: -; abundance: -; j_gene: TRBJ2-1; v_gene: TRBV6-1; CDR3aa: CASSIPTSFYNEQFF; CDR3nt: TGTGCCAGCAGTATCCCGACTAGTTTTTACAATGAGCAGTTCTTC
d_gene: TRBD1; abundance: few; j_gene: TRBJ2-1; v_gene: TRBV29-1; CDR3aa: CSKQGWYNEQFF; CDR3nt: TGCAGCAAACAGGGGTGGTACAATGAGCAGTTCTTC
d_gene: TRBD2; abundance: few; j_gene: TRBJ2-2; v_gene: TRBV24-1; CDR3aa: CATSDGRAVTGELFF; CDR3nt: TGTGCCACCAGTGATGGGAGGGCTGTCACCGGGGAGCTGTTTTTT